These 4 T cell receptor beta chains were all obtained from the same sample, sequenced in a study of blood T cell repertoires in COVID-19. Generated by immunoSEQ multiplex PCR, the TCRdb table keeps only in-frame clones and is missing some. The data show fewer than 50,000 clones, 75% to 90% seen once. The sequenced sample consisted of peripheral blood. The source of these receptors is a human donor in a cohort sampled during active COVID-19.

This chain uses TRBV5-1 with TRBJ1-5; TRBD1 matches at 10 bases. Germline CDR1 and CDR2: SGHRS and YFSETQ. This CDR3 spans 15 amino acids. The junction had 6 bases not matched to a gene; V was cut back by 3 bases and J by 6 bases. The CDR3 DNA is TGCGCCAGCAGCTGGGGGACAGGGGACAGTCAGCCCCAGCATTTT. Protein: CASSWGTGDSQPQHF.

The genes are TRBV4-1 and TRBJ2-7; 7 nucleotides match TRBD1. CDR3 length: 17 residues. The trim removed 4 bases at V and 0 bases at J, leaving 12 bases unmatched. The germline CDR1 and CDR2 sequences are MGHRA and YSYEKL. The CDR3 protein is CASSPRIGQGVSYEQYF. The CDR3 bases are TGCGCCAGCAGCCCCCGCATAGGGCAGGGGGTCTCCTACGAGCAGTACTTC.

The chain is built from TRBV5-1 and TRBJ2-7, with 7 positions matching TRBD1. Germline V lookup: CDR1 SGHRS, CDR2 YFSETQ. This CDR3 is 13 amino acids long. V lost 2 bases, J lost 6 bases, and 5 bases stayed unmatched. The CDR3 bases are TGCGCCAGCAGCTTTACAGGGGTTGGCGAGCAGTACTTC. Encoded protein: CASSFTGVGEQYF.

This chain connects TRBV9 to TRBJ2-1; 15 bases fit TRBD2. This CDR3 region has 18 residues. Germline V gene sequence: CDR1 SGDLS, CDR2 YYNGEE. V gave up 3 bases and J gave up 0 bases; unmatched junction bases: 4. This CDR3 reads CASSAGTSGGNSYNEQFF. CDR3 sequence (DNA): TGTGCCAGCAGCGCGGGGACTAGCGGGGGGAACTCCTACAATGAGCAGTTCTTC.